Presented here are 19 T cell receptor beta chains from one specimen sequenced in a study of blood T cells in healthy people across ages. A J-beta primer mix and a sample-barcoded 5' primer were used in a second PCR of roughly 6 to 12 cycles. MiXCR was run by TCRdb on the 5' RACE reads, yielding one entry per CDR3 protein. The sample contains roughly 730,000 distinct CDR3 sequences, just over 55% of which appear only once. Input material: blood. Receptors were obtained from a man aged 40-49 years in good health.

The V gene is TRBV9, the J gene TRBJ2-6; TRBD1 aligns across 8 bases. V lost 3 bases to trimming and J lost 2 bases; unmatched junction nucleotides: 4. Per germline, CDR1 SGDLS and CDR2 YYNGEE. CDR3 length: 16 residues. The chain's CDR3 is CASSGRQGTGANVLTF. The CDR3, as DNA: TGTGCCAGCAGCGGGAGACAGGGGACTGGGGCCAACGTCCTGACTTTC.

This sequence joins TRBV27 and TRBJ1-1; TRBD1 aligns across 8 bases. The J segment lost 7 bases and the V segment lost 5 bases, leaving 6 bases of the junction unmatched. Per the germline V gene, CDR1 is MNHEY and CDR2 is SMNVEV (reference sequence). CDR3 size: 13 residues. CDR3 nucleotides: TGTGCCAGCAGTCTGGACAGGGCGAATGAAGCTTTCTTT. Amino acid sequence: CASSLDRANEAFF.

This clonotype was counted a single time. Just one base apart from a much larger clone, this may be a read error. The gene calls are TRBV5-5 and TRBJ2-1; tentative D call: TRBD2 (7 bases). The CDR3 is 15 residues long. Germline-derived CDR1 and CDR2 are SGHKS and YYEKEE (reference sequence). The CDR3 DNA reads TGTGCCAGCAGCTTAGGGGGAGGGTCCTACGATGAGCAGTTCTTC. This encodes CASSLGGGSYDEQFF.

The rearrangement joins TRBV19 to TRBJ2-5; 9 bases agree with TRBD2. The germline V gene has CDR1 LNHDA and CDR2 SQIVND (reference sequence). V lost 5 bases and J lost 1; bases outside the gene matches: 5. The CDR3 sequence is 15 residues long. The CDR3 DNA is TGTGCCAGTAGTCCAGCGGGGGGTGTCCAAGAGACCCAGTACTTC. Protein: CASSPAGGVQETQYF.

The chain carries TRBV29-1 and TRBJ1-2; D gene ambiguous. Between the trimmed V and J ends, which lost 3 bases and 2 bases, there was a span of 4 bases. Per the germline V gene, CDR1 is SQVTM and CDR2 is ANQGSEA. The CDR3 consists of 11 residues. The CDR3 nucleotides read TGCAGCGTTGACAGCAACTATGGCTACACCTTC. This translates into CSVDSNYGYTF.

The table lists this clonotype with a few counts. The chain carries TRBV27 and TRBJ1-1; unclear D gene. The CDR3 totals 11 residues. Trimming took 6 bases from V and 8 from J, leaving 10 bases between them. CDR1 and CDR2 (germline): MNHEY, SMNVEV (reference sequence). The CDR3 DNA reads as TGTGCCAGCAGCCCTGGACGGGAAGCTTTCTTT. This encodes CASSPGREAFF.

This clonotype appeared a few times. The chain employs TRBV4-2 and TRBJ2-2; the match to TRBD1 covers 8 bases. The ends lost 8 bases at V and 2 bases at J; junction bases unmatched: 7. Germline-derived CDR1 and CDR2 are LGHNA and YNFKEQ. The CDR3 is made up of 15 amino acids. As DNA, the CDR3 is TGTGCCAGCCGAGACAGGGGCCTTAACACCGGGGAGCTGTTTTTT. Its protein is CASRDRGLNTGELFF.

J is TRBJ2-1 and V is TRBV20-1; 7 bases match TRBD1. V shed 6 bases and J 0 bases; nucleotides not matched to a gene: 8. Germline CDR1 DFQATT, CDR2 SNEGSKA (reference sequence). This CDR3 comprises 15 residues. The CDR3 here is CSADTQGDSYNEQFF. In DNA, the CDR3 is TGCAGTGCCGATACCCAGGGGGACTCCTACAATGAGCAGTTCTTC.

The CDR3 protein is CASSLLTGGGNQPQHF. CDR3 nucleotide sequence: TGTGCCAGCAGCCTGCTGACGGGAGGAGGGAATCAGCCCCAGCATTTT. The chain links TRBV28 to TRBJ1-5; D remains ambiguous. Deletions cut 6 bases from V and 4 bases from J, with 19 bases between. Germline values: CDR1 MDHEN, CDR2 SYDVKM. CDR3 size: 16 residues.

This clonotype was seen a few times. The chain recombines TRBV5-1 with TRBJ1-3; D remains ambiguous. CDR3 length: 14 amino acids. Per the germline V gene, CDR1 is SGHRS and CDR2 is YFSETQ. The V end was cut by 4 bases, the J end by 2 bases, with 10 bases between. CDR3 nucleotide sequence: TGCGCCAGCAGCCCCCCAGGCACTGGAAACACCATATATTTT. Its translation: CASSPPGTGNTIYF.

The V call is TRBV5-4, the J call TRBJ2-6; 9 bases fit TRBD1. From germline, CDR1 is SGHNT and CDR2 YYREEE (reference sequence). CDR3 length: 16 residues. J was trimmed by 4 bases and V by 0 bases; bases with no gene match: 2. The CDR3 DNA reads as TGTGCCAGCAGCTTGGGGGACAGGGCCGGGGCCAACGTCCTGACTTTC. This codes for CASSLGDRAGANVLTF.

The genes are TRBV19 and TRBJ2-3; D perhaps matches TRBD2 (6 bases). CDR1 LNHDA and CDR2 SQIVND come from the germline V gene (reference sequence). The CDR3 length is 15 residues. The V gene lost 10 bases and the J gene lost 2 bases, with 19 bases spanning the gap. The CDR3 spells CATTGTSTFTDTQYF. CDR3 bases: TGTGCCACTACCGGGACTTCAACTTTCACAGATACGCAGTATTTT.

The chain combines TRBV21-1 with TRBJ2-7; TRBD1, the D gene given by the table, was not confirmed from the DNA. TRBV21-1 is flagged as a pseudogene. This CDR3 contains 15 residues. The CDR3 sequence is CASSQKRWASYEQYF. The CDR3 DNA reads TGTGCCAGCAGCCAAAAACGGTGGGCGAGCTACGAGCAGTACTTC.

The V call is TRBV2, the J call TRBJ1-5, with D perhaps TRBD1 (5 bases). With 3 bases removed from V and 9 bases from J, the gap between germline ends came to 18 bases. In germline, CDR1 is SNHLY, CDR2 FYNNEI. This CDR3 is 15 amino acids long. This CDR3 is CASSERGSGRRPQHF. CDR3 in DNA: TGTGCCAGCAGTGAGAGGGGTTCAGGGAGACGGCCCCAGCATTTT.

The rearrangement joins TRBV3-1 to TRBJ2-3; 8 nucleotides agree with TRBD1. Looked up from germline, CDR1 is LGHDT and CDR2 is YNNKEL (reference sequence). V lost 3 bases and J lost 10; bases outside the gene matches: 18. The CDR3 runs 17 residues. The CDR3 region has the DNA TGTGCCAGCAGCCATAGAACAGGGGGGCGGAGATACGTAGCGCAGTATTTT. Translating it yields CASSHRTGGRRYVAQYF.

The chain employs TRBV20-1 and TRBJ2-4; possible D gene TRBD2, 6 bases. Per the germline V gene, CDR1 is DFQATT and CDR2 is SNEGSKA (reference sequence). The CDR3 spans 13 residues. Trimming removed 2 bases from V and 6 bases from J, with 11 bases in between. CDR3 sequence (DNA): TGCAGTGCTAGATTGGCAGCGGGAAACATTCAGTACTTC. Amino acid sequence: CSARLAAGNIQYF.

This clonotype was detected only a few times. The chain is built from TRBV18 and TRBJ1-1, with TRBD1 identical over 9 bases. CDR3 length: 14 amino acids. Germline CDR1 is KGHSH and CDR2 is LQKENI. V lost 6 bases, J lost 5 bases, and 7 bases stayed unmatched. DNA for the CDR3: TGTGCCAGCTCGTCCCGGGACAGGGCTACTGAAGCTTTCTTT. This translates into CASSSRDRATEAFF.

The V and J genes are TRBV7-8 and TRBJ1-1, with TRBD1 matching 9 bases. From germline, CDR1 is SGHVS and CDR2 FQNEAQ. This CDR3 is 14 amino acids long. The V segment lost 5 bases and the J segment 4 bases; nucleotides outside the gene matches: 5. CDR3 sequence: CASSPGTGTTEAFF. As DNA, the CDR3 is TGTGCCAGCAGCCCAGGGACAGGGACCACTGAAGCTTTCTTT.

This clonotype was detected a few times. The chain employs TRBV28 and TRBJ2-7; D not certain. The CDR3 has 11 amino acids. From germline, CDR1 is MDHEN and CDR2 SYDVKM. The CDR3 reads CASGVSYEQYF. CDR3 coding DNA: TGTGCTTCAGGAGTTTCCTACGAGCAGTACTTC.